The 24 T cell receptor beta chains reported below all come from one sample, sequenced in a study of blood T cell repertoires in COVID-19. Assay used: immunoSEQ multiplex PCR; TCRdb lists only in-frame clones, some missing. This sample has about 230,000 clones; around 78% occur once, and the top ten carry around 2.6%. The sequencing sample was made of peripheral blood. The receptors shown here come from a woman in her 70s with active or convalescent COVID-19.

The chain employs TRBV3-1 (or the pseudogene TRBV3-2) and TRBJ2-3; TRBD1 is a possible D gene (5 bases). With 5 bases removed from V and 1 base from J, the gap between germline ends came to 10 bases. Germline V lookup: CDR1 LGHDT, CDR2 YNNKEL (reference sequence). The CDR3 covers 14 residues. DNA of the CDR3: TGTGCCAGCAGCTACCAAGGGGGCACAGATACGCAGTATTTT. Its protein is CASSYQGGTDTQYF.

The CDR3 nucleotides are TGTGCCTGGGGTACAGGGGTTCTAGGATACTTC. It specifies CAWGTGVLGYF. The J gene is TRBJ2-5, the V gene TRBV30; TRBD1 matches 7 bases. CDR1 and CDR2 (germline): GTSNPN, SVGIG (reference sequence). There are 11 residues in the CDR3. V lost 5 bases to trimming and J lost 14 bases; unmatched junction nucleotides: 11.

This chain uses TRBV30 with TRBJ1-6; 7 bases fit TRBD1. The ends lost 2 bases at V and 5 bases at J; junction bases unmatched: 3. The CDR3 loop spans 14 amino acids. Germline CDR1 is GTSNPN and CDR2 is SVGIG (reference sequence). The CDR3 DNA reads as TGTGCCTGGAGTATAGGACAGGATAATTCACCCCTCCACTTT. Amino acids: CAWSIGQDNSPLHF.

The chain recombines TRBV7-8 with TRBJ1-5; no reliable D call. Trimming cost V 1 base and J 0 bases, with 16 bases left between them. The CDR3 runs to 18 residues. Germline V gene sequence: CDR1 SGHVS, CDR2 FQNEAQ. CDR3 sequence reads: CASSLGRVVSGSNQPQHF. CDR3 coding DNA: TGTGCCAGCAGCTTAGGCCGCGTGGTAAGCGGTAGCAATCAGCCCCAGCATTTT.

The rearrangement joins TRBV5-1 to TRBJ2-2; 8 positions agree with TRBD2. The CDR3 runs 15 residues. After removal of 0 bases from V and 4 bases from J, the junction contained 2 bases not matched to a gene. Germline CDR1 is SGHRS and CDR2 is YFSETQ. The CDR3: CASSLEAGGTGELFF. The CDR3 DNA follows: TGCGCCAGCAGCTTGGAGGCGGGGGGCACCGGGGAGCTGTTTTTT. Full variable domain (rest looked up from reference TRBV5-1 and TRBJ2-2): KAGVTQTPRYLIKTRGQQVTLSCSPISGHRSVSWYQQTPGQGLQFLFEYFSETQRNKGNFPGRFSGRQFSNSRSEMNVSTLELGDSALYLCASSLEAGGTGELFFGEGSRLTVL.

This sequence joins TRBV7-2 and TRBJ1-4; no clear D gene. The CDR3 is 14 residues long. Trimming cost V 3 bases and J 8 bases, with 13 bases left between them. CDR1 and CDR2 (germline): SGHTA, FQGNSA. CDR3 sequence reads: CASSFGLGREKLFF. The CDR3 nucleotides are TGTGCCAGCAGCTTCGGACTGGGAAGAGAAAAACTGTTTTTT.

This chain connects TRBV5-1 to TRBJ2-3, with TRBD2 identical over 8 bases. The CDR3 runs 16 residues. V shed 4 bases and J 5 bases; nucleotides not matched to a gene: 12. The germline gives CDR1 SGHRS, CDR2 YFSETQ. DNA of the CDR3: TGCGCCAGCAGCCCGGCTTTCGGAGCGGGGGAAGATACGCAGTATTTT. This codes for CASSPAFGAGEDTQYF.

The V and J genes are TRBV7-8 and TRBJ1-6, with a weak D call TRBD1 (5 bases). The CDR3 runs 13 residues. Trimming took off 8 bases at V and 7 bases at J, with 12 bases between the two ends. CDR1 is SGHVS, CDR2 FQNEAQ, per germline. CDR3 DNA sequence: TGTGCCAGCTCCAACGGGGGGAATTCACCCCTCCACTTT. It specifies CASSNGGNSPLHF.

The V and J genes are TRBV5-1 and TRBJ1-2; perhaps TRBD1 as D (6 bases). Looked up from germline, CDR1 is SGHRS and CDR2 is YFSETQ. This CDR3 is built from 15 residues. Trimming pared 0 bases from V and 2 bases from J, leaving 11 bases between. The CDR3 bases are TGCGCCAGCAGCTTGGATCCAGGGACAAACTATGGCTACACCTTC. Translated, it gives CASSLDPGTNYGYTF.

This clone was seen a handful of times. The chain employs TRBV10-3 and TRBJ1-1; a weak D match, TRBD1 (5 bases). The CDR3 totals 14 residues. Germline CDR1 reads ENHRY; CDR2 reads SYGVKD. V lost 0 bases and J 5 bases, leaving 10 bases between the germline ends. The CDR3 coding sequence is TGTGCCATCAGTGAGTCGCAGGGAGGGACTGAAGCTTTCTTT. It specifies CAISESQGGTEAFF.

The V call is TRBV3-1 (or the pseudogene TRBV3-2), the J call TRBJ1-1; D is unresolved. This CDR3 contains 12 residues. Germline-derived CDR1 and CDR2 are LGHDT and YNNKEL (reference sequence). The V end lost 6 bases, the J end lost 10 bases, and 15 bases lay between the germline ends. Here the CDR3 reads CASRPRASGAFF. The CDR3 coding sequence is TGTGCCAGCAGACCCCGGGCGAGCGGAGCTTTCTTT.

The V and J genes are TRBV6-1 and TRBJ2-3, with TRBD1 matching over 7 bases. CDR3 length: 15 residues. Germline-derived CDR1 and CDR2 are MNHNS and SASEGT. V trimming: 3 bases; J trimming: 0 bases; junction bases outside the gene matches: 3. The CDR3 DNA is TGTGCCAGCAGTGACAGGGGGTATAGCACAGATACGCAGTATTTT. Its protein product is CASSDRGYSTDTQYF.

The CDR3 nucleotides read TGTGCCTGGAGTGCAAACAGGGGACGATTCAATCAGCCCCAGCATTTT. Residues: CAWSANRGRFNQPQHF. The chain is built from TRBV30 and TRBJ1-5; TRBD1 matches 7 bases. This CDR3 contains 16 residues. Looked up from germline, CDR1 is GTSNPN and CDR2 is SVGIG (reference sequence). The J segment lost 3 bases and the V segment lost 1 base, leaving 9 bases of the junction unmatched. Drawing the rest from reference TRBV30 and TRBJ1-5, the complete variable domain is SQTIHQWPATLVQPVGSPLSLECTVEGTSNPNLYWYRQAAGRGLQLLFYSVGIGQISSEVPQNLSASRPQDRQFILSSKKLLLSDSGFYLCAWSANRGRFNQPQHFGDGTRLSIL.

Concerning this clone: The junction differs from germline at one of its ends, possibly a read error. The chain's CDR3 is CASREVSAGQSIQYF. CDR3 sequence (DNA): TGTGCCAGCAGGGAAGTCTCGGCGGGACAGTCAATTCAGTACTTC. The chain links TRBV2 to TRBJ2-4, with a weak D call TRBD1 (7 bases). The CDR3 loop spans 15 amino acids. Germline loops: CDR1 SNHLY, CDR2 FYNNEI.

The genes are TRBV19 and TRBJ2-2; weak D call: TRBD2 (5 bases). V lost 7 bases to trimming and J lost 3 bases, with 15 bases between them. The germline V gene has CDR1 LNHDA and CDR2 SQIVND (reference sequence). This CDR3 has 15 amino acids. The CDR3 region is CASIPAGWYTGELFF. The CDR3 DNA reads as TGTGCCAGTATACCGGCGGGTTGGTACACCGGGGAGCTGTTTTTT.

This chain joins TRBV2 and TRBJ2-3; 9 bases map to TRBD2. This CDR3 spans 18 amino acids. Germline V gene data show CDR1 as SNHLY and CDR2 as FYNNEI. V lost 3 bases to trimming and J lost 4 bases; unmatched junction nucleotides: 14. Written as DNA, the CDR3 is TGTGCCAGCAGTGACCCCCTGGCTAGCGGGGCCCATTCAGATACGCAGTATTTT. It encodes CASSDPLASGAHSDTQYF.

V usage is TRBV28 and J usage is TRBJ1-5; D is unclear. Germline V lookup: CDR1 MDHEN, CDR2 SYDVKM. The V end lost 3 bases, the J end lost 9 bases, and 9 bases lay between the germline ends. The CDR3 is made up of 12 amino acids. CDR3 amino acids: CASSFPSLPQHF. CDR3 bases: TGTGCCAGCAGTTTTCCGAGTCTGCCCCAGCATTTT. The full variable domain, its missing parts supplied by reference TRBV28 and TRBJ1-5, is DVKVTQSSRYLVKRTGEKVFLECVQDMDHENMFWYRQDPGLGLRLIYFSYDVKMKEKGDIPEGYSVSREKKERFSLILESASTNQTSMYLCASSFPSLPQHFGDGTRLSIL.

This sequence joins TRBV5-1 and TRBJ1-1; D remains unclear. The CDR3 contains 13 residues. V lost 2 bases to trimming and J lost 5 bases, with 10 bases between them. CDR1 and CDR2 from the germline V gene are SGHRS and YFSETQ. The CDR3 is CASSLAQTTEAFF. The CDR3 DNA reads as TGCGCCAGCAGCTTAGCCCAGACTACTGAAGCTTTCTTT.

This chain uses TRBV14 with TRBJ1-2; 10 positions agree with TRBD1. V gave up 1 base and J gave up 8 bases; unmatched junction bases: 7. This CDR3 comprises 15 residues. CDR1 is SGHDN, CDR2 FVKESK, per germline. This chain's CDR3 is CASSQAGQGPEGYTF. The CDR3 DNA reads as TGTGCCAGCAGCCAAGCGGGACAGGGGCCAGAGGGCTACACCTTC.

The J gene is TRBJ2-3, the V gene TRBV5-1; TRBD2 matches 10 bases. Germline CDR1 and CDR2: SGHRS and YFSETQ. V dropped 0 bases and J dropped 2; count of bases not matched to a gene: 3. The CDR3 covers 16 residues. CDR3: CASSLGLAGYTDTQYF. In DNA, the CDR3 is TGCGCCAGCAGCTTGGGACTAGCGGGTTACACAGATACGCAGTATTTT.

This CDR3 reads CASSPPPQATNYGYTF. The CDR3, as DNA: TGTGCCAGCAGCCCCCCCCCGCAGGCCACGAACTATGGCTACACCTTC. The rearrangement joins TRBV28 to TRBJ1-2; D gene ambiguous. The CDR3 loop spans 16 amino acids. Trimming removed 6 bases from V and 2 bases from J, with 19 bases in between. In germline, CDR1 is MDHEN, CDR2 SYDVKM.

The chain uses TRBV18 and TRBJ2-2; weak D call: TRBD2 (6 bases). The V end lost 2 bases, the J end lost 1 base, and 11 bases lay between the germline ends. Germline V lookup: CDR1 KGHSH, CDR2 LQKENI. CDR3 length equals 16 residues. The CDR3 reads CASSPILAENTGELFF. Here the CDR3 DNA reads TGTGCCAGCTCACCAATACTAGCAGAGAACACCGGGGAGCTGTTTTTT.

The chain combines TRBV6-5 with TRBJ2-2, with TRBD1 identical over 8 bases. Germline V gives CDR1 MNHEY, CDR2 SVGAGI. V was pared by 5 bases and J by 5 bases, with 4 bases of the junction left unmatched. This CDR3 contains 14 residues. DNA for the CDR3: TGTGCCAGCAGTCAGGGGGCCCTAACCGGGGAGCTGTTTTTT. As protein: CASSQGALTGELFF.

V is TRBV28 and J is TRBJ1-4; D possibly corresponds to TRBD1 (5 bases). The germline V and J ends were trimmed by 4 bases and 5 bases, with 11 bases remaining between them. This CDR3 contains 14 residues. Germline V CDR1 and CDR2: MDHEN, SYDVKM. Written as DNA, the CDR3 is TGTGCCAGCAGTTCACAAGGGGTAAATGAAAAACTGTTTTTT. Translated: CASSSQGVNEKLFF.